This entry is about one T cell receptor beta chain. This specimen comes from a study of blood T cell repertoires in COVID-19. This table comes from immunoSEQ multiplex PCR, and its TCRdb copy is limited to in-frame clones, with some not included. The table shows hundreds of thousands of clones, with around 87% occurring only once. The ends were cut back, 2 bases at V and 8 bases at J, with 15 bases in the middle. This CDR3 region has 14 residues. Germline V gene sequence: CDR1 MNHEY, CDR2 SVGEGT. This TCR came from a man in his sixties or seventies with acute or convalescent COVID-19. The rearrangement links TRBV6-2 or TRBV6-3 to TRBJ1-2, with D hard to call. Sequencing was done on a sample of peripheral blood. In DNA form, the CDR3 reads TGTGCCAGCAGTTACCTAGCGGGAGCCTCGGGCTACACCTTC. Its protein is CASSYLAGASGYTF.